This TCR beta chain was recorded in a study of post-analysis software for immune sequencing data. Overall study results and limits: Under F measure analysis, samples from one preparation batch co-clustered strongly.

Prepared TCR beta cDNA libraries contained unique molecular identifiers. One entry per CDR3 protein, called by TCRdb with MiXCR from the PCR reads. The sample consists of hundreds of thousands of distinct CDR3 sequences, roughly 27% of them appearing once. On this clonotype: Its antigen is still unknown.

Sequencing was performed on blood. The TCR sequence derives from a girl under 18 with multiple sclerosis.

CDR3 sequence (DNA): TGTGCCGAGAGGACGGATCACAATGAGCAGTTCTTC. It codes for CAERTDHNEQFF. The chain carries TRBV2 and TRBJ2-1; D call uncertain. V was clipped by 11 bases and J by 5 bases, with 13 bases between them. The CDR3 runs to 12 residues. Per germline, CDR1 SNHLY and CDR2 FYNNEI. The complete variable domain, with remaining parts taken from reference TRBV2 and TRBJ2-1, reads EPEVTQTPSHQVTQMGQEVILRCVPISNHLYFYWYRQILGQKVEFLVSFYNNEISEKSEIFDDQFSVERPDGSNFTLKIRSTKLEDSAMYFCAERTDHNEQFFGPGTRLTVL.